This T cell receptor (beta chain) was observed in a study of radiation and T cells in renal cell carcinoma. The time point is: baseline pretreatment blood. Treatment reported: 15 Gy SBRT to primary tumor, nephrectomy 4 weeks later. The CDR3 contains 19 residues. In germline, CDR1 is SGHDT, CDR2 YYEEEE. V lost 2 bases and J lost 0, with 21 bases in between. The assay was immunoSEQ multiplex PCR, and TCRdb's table has in-frame clones only and misses some. The repertoire consists of about 95,000 clones, with approximately 86% occurring once and the leading ten covering over 6%. The origin of this receptor is a man aged 45-65 years with renal cell carcinoma. The sample consisted of blood, taken from a patient whose treatment included radiotherapy and nephrectomy. The genes are TRBV5-6 and TRBJ1-5; D possibly corresponds to TRBD1 (5 bases). CDR3 residues: CASSFSFRRTDNSNQPQHF. CDR3 nucleotides: TGTGCCAGCAGCTTTTCATTCCGCAGAACGGACAATAGCAATCAGCCCCAGCATTTT.